This note documents a single T cell receptor beta chain sequence. The protocol was immunoSEQ multiplex PCR, while the TCRdb copy is restricted to in-frame clones and leaves out a portion. The sample lists some 200,000 clones, about four fifths seen once, with approximately 6.5% in the top ten. This sample was included in a study of blood T cell repertoires in COVID-19. Study overall: Researchers got acute and convalescent COVID-19 samples from the United States, Italy and Spain.

The germline gives CDR1 SGHTA, CDR2 FQGTGA. Trimming removed 2 bases from V and 7 bases from J, with 9 bases in between. CDR3 length: 13 amino acids. Sequenced input: peripheral blood. The chain joins TRBV7-3 to TRBJ2-1; possibly TRBD2 for D (6 bases). This TCR came from a middle-aged woman with acute or convalescent COVID-19. CDR3 coding DNA: TGTGCCAGCAGCTTAGGAGGGGAAAATGAGCAGTTCTTC. This gives the protein CASSLGGENEQFF.